This TCR beta chain was obtained from a study of cytomegalovirus exposure and HLA in healthy donors. Study-wide results and limits: There were a few CMV-associated chains whose specificity for CMV antigens was confirmed in vitro. It was reported that the classifier diagnosed cytomegalovirus status with high specificity and sensitivity in both the original and validation cohorts. A later analysis found first-cohort TCR clusters tended to co-occur in the 95 to 150 validation repertoires.

The V and J ends lost 4 bases and 3 bases respectively, with 15 bases between them. This CDR3 is built from 15 residues. Germline V lookup: CDR1 SEHNR, CDR2 FQNEAQ (reference sequence). Some clones are missing from TCRdb's copy, which holds only in-frame ones; the method was immunoSEQ multiplex PCR. The sample has a few hundred thousand clones, 86% seen once. Of note for this clone: What it binds is unknown.

The J gene is TRBJ1-2, the V gene TRBV7-9; TRBD1 might be the D (6 bases). The sequence was collected from a woman between 18 and 29 years old in good health and CMV-seronegative. What was sequenced was PBMCs. CDR3 in amino acids: CASSSTGTRDYGYTF. In DNA form, the CDR3 reads TGTGCCAGCAGCTCTACCGGGACACGGGACTATGGCTACACCTTC.